These T cell receptor beta chains were read from a single sample in a study of quantifying T cell responses using KT2 cells. TCRdb re-derived calls from the UMI-ligation and nested PCR reads in MiXCR, one entry per CDR3 protein. Of 40,000 to 60,000 distinct CDR3 sequences listed, about 9.9% are singletons. Input material: PBMCs spiked with cells of the T cell clone KT2. The receptors originated from a human donor. Both conserved end residues are part of each CDR3. A D gene is named only where the DNA matches it firmly. For some rows the clone size is stated as once, few or many, or as a class when expanded; others skip it.

CDR3aa | CDR3nt | d_gene | abundance | j_gene | v_gene
CSAWFGSNEKLFF | TGCAGTGCATGGTTCGGTTCGAATGAAAAACTGTTTTTT | - | - | TRBJ1-4 | TRBV20-1
CSARDERASYEQYF | TGCAGTGCTAGAGATGAAAGAGCCTCCTACGAGCAGTACTTC | - | many | TRBJ2-7 | TRBV20-1
CASATGNTIYF | TGTGCCAGCGCAACAGGAAACACCATATATTTT | - | - | TRBJ1-3 | TRBV11-2
CASSQELQGSYGYTF | TGCGCCAGCAGCCAAGAACTACAGGGGAGCTATGGCTACACCTTC | TRBD1 | many | TRBJ1-2 | TRBV4-3
CASMLQGNSPLHF | TGTGCCAGCATGTTACAGGGAAATTCACCCCTCCACTTT | - | many | TRBJ1-6 | TRBV5-8
CASRDTYEQYF | TGTGCCAGCAGGGACACCTACGAGCAGTACTTC | - | few | TRBJ2-7 | TRBV6-5
CASSRTSGGTDTQYF | TGTGCCAGCAGCCGGACTAGCGGGGGCACAGATACGCAGTATTTT | TRBD2 | many | TRBJ2-3 | TRBV6-4
CSAIASRNSPLHF | TGCAGTGCTATAGCGTCACGGAATTCACCCCTCCACTTT | - | few | TRBJ1-6 | TRBV20-1
CASSSGETEGWSEQFF | TGCGCCAGCAGCTCAGGAGAGACAGAGGGGTGGAGTGAGCAGTTCTTC | - | - | TRBJ2-1 | TRBV5-1
CASSLGLATDTQYF | TGTGCCAGCAGCCTCGGACTAGCGACAGATACGCAGTATTTT | TRBD2 | many | TRBJ2-3 | TRBV13
CSVEDFFGQGRNEQFF | TGCAGCGTTGAAGATTTCTTCGGACAGGGTAGGAATGAGCAGTTCTTC | TRBD1 | - | TRBJ2-1 | TRBV29-1
CSVVGQTNTGELFF | TGCAGCGTTGTCGGACAGACGAACACCGGGGAGCTGTTTTTT | - | few | TRBJ2-2 | TRBV29-1
CSVESGDTGELFF | TGCAGCGTTGAGTCCGGGGACACCGGGGAGCTGTTTTTT | - | - | TRBJ2-2 | TRBV29-1
CASSQETGGANYGYTF | TGCGCCAGCAGCCAAGAGACAGGAGGAGCTAACTATGGCTACACCTTC | - | - | TRBJ1-2 | TRBV4-3
CASRSGPVRDTQYF | TGTGCCAGCAGGAGCGGACCCGTGCGAGATACGCAGTATTTT | - | many | TRBJ2-3 | TRBV2
CASSRGAGSVAKNIQYF | TGTGCCAGCAGTCGGGGGGCAGGATCTGTAGCCAAAAACATTCAGTACTTC | - | - | TRBJ2-4 | TRBV27
CSVEAGGRGTEAFF | TGCAGCGTTGAAGCTGGGGGAAGAGGTACTGAAGCTTTCTTT | - | many | TRBJ1-1 | TRBV29-1
CSVLFSPSTGTTDYNEQFF | TGCAGCGTTCTCTTTTCCCCCTCAACCGGGACGACAGATTACAATGAGCAGTTCTTC | - | many | TRBJ2-1 | TRBV29-1
CASSYLLVVSSEFYNEQFF | TGTGCCAGCAGTTACCTACTTGTCGTCTCATCCGAGTTCTACAATGAGCAGTTCTTC | - | - | TRBJ2-1 | TRBV6-2/TRBV6-3
CASSLAWRTQETQYF | TGTGCCAGCAGCTTAGCCTGGAGGACTCAAGAGACCCAGTACTTC | - | many | TRBJ2-5 | TRBV7-6